This T cell receptor beta chain was found in a study of monozygotic twins with inflammatory bowel disease. TCRdb re-called the 5' RACE reads, yielding one record per CDR3 amino acid sequence without DNA. This repertoire includes about 380,000 distinct CDR3 sequences. The CDR3 loop spans 11 amino acids. CDR1 and CDR2 (germline): SGHRS, YFSETQ. The sequenced material came from blood. The TCR sequence derives from a human donor with ulcerative colitis or Crohn's disease, or a healthy co-twin of an affected twin (not recorded which). The rearrangement joins TRBV5-1 to TRBJ2-7. CDR3 amino acids: CASRESYEQYF.